A single sample is the source of the 30 T cell receptor beta chains below, sequenced in a study of CD8+ T cells in alopecia areata. Treatment defined: oral pan-JAK inhibitor, 5-10 mg twice daily. Isolated RNA was reverse transcribed into cDNA used as the sequencing template. Data came from immunoSEQ multiplex PCR; TCRdb stores just in-frame clones and leaves some out. The sample lists some 180,000 clones, about 51% seen once, with about a tenth in the top ten. The material sequenced was CD8+ T cells sorted from blood, taken around week 53, from a patient treated with tofacitinib. The receptors here all came from a human donor with alopecia areata.

The chain combines TRBV29-1 with TRBJ1-1; D remains unclear. The CDR3 is 11 amino acids. Germline loops: CDR1 SQVTM, CDR2 ANQGSEA. The V gene lost 7 bases and the J gene lost 6 bases, with 12 bases spanning the gap. The CDR3 DNA is TGCAGCGCTAAAGAACAGCCTGAAGCTTTCTTT. Its translation is CSAKEQPEAFF.

This clone was observed a few times. This chain links TRBV29-1 with TRBJ1-5; D is perhaps TRBD1 (5 bases). Trimming left V 6 bases short and J 5 bases short, with 14 bases between. The CDR3 totals 13 residues. In germline, CDR1 is SQVTM, CDR2 ANQGSEA. The CDR3 nucleotides are TGCAGCGTCCAAGGGGATGGGGATCAGCCCCAGCATTTT. The encoded protein is CSVQGDGDQPQHF.

In this sample, this clone turned up a few times. CDR3 DNA: TGTGCCAGCAGTGAAGGGACGCAGGGCCGGAATCAGCCCCAGCATTTT. It specifies CASSEGTQGRNQPQHF. The genes are TRBV6-1 and TRBJ1-5, with D possibly matching TRBD1 (5 bases). With 1 base removed from V and 4 bases from J, the gap between germline ends came to 14 bases. The CDR3 is 16 amino acids. Germline CDR1 and CDR2: MNHNS and SASEGT.

The chain has TRBV5-1 and TRBJ2-7, with 8 positions matching TRBD1. From germline, CDR1 is SGHRS and CDR2 YFSETQ. The junction had 8 bases not matched to a gene; V was cut back by 0 bases and J by 6 bases. The CDR3 loop spans 15 amino acids. The CDR3 sequence is CASSLVGQGRSEQYF. The CDR3 region has the DNA TGCGCCAGCAGCTTGGTTGGACAGGGCCGGTCCGAGCAGTACTTC. The full variable domain, completed using reference TRBV5-1 and TRBJ2-7, is KAGVTQTPRYLIKTRGQQVTLSCSPISGHRSVSWYQQTPGQGLQFLFEYFSETQRNKGNFPGRFSGRQFSNSRSEMNVSTLELGDSALYLCASSLVGQGRSEQYFGPGTRLTVT.

The rearrangement links TRBV11-2 to TRBJ1-1; D ambiguous. The CDR3 loop spans 15 amino acids. The ends were cut back, 1 base at V and 1 base at J, with 10 bases in the middle. Per germline, CDR1 SGHAT and CDR2 FQNNGV. This CDR3 is CASSLVQWQNTEAFF. CDR3 sequence (DNA): TGTGCCAGCAGCTTAGTACAGTGGCAGAACACTGAAGCTTTCTTT.

This clone was detected only a few times. The chain uses TRBV4-2 and TRBJ2-1, with 10 bases identical to TRBD2. The junction had 9 bases not matched to a gene; V was cut back by 2 bases and J by 8 bases. Germline CDR1 reads LGHNA; CDR2 reads YNFKEQ. The CDR3 length is 16 residues. The CDR3 protein is CASSQRVAGGGDEQFF. The CDR3 bases are TGTGCCAGCAGCCAAAGGGTAGCGGGGGGCGGGGATGAGCAGTTCTTC.

The rearrangement joins TRBV4-2 to TRBJ2-5; 9 bases match TRBD2. The CDR3 length is 16 residues. Germline CDR1 is LGHNA and CDR2 is YNFKEQ. V was pared by 1 base and J by 5 bases, with 8 bases of the junction left unmatched. CDR3 protein: CASSQAERGEGETQYF. The CDR3 nucleotides read TGTGCCAGCAGCCAAGCCGAGCGGGGGGAGGGGGAGACCCAGTACTTC.

The chain combines TRBV27 with TRBJ2-2; 7 bases align to TRBD2. The V gene end was trimmed by 2 bases and the J gene end by 4 bases; junction bases not matched to a gene: 1. The CDR3 is 14 amino acids. Germline-derived CDR1 and CDR2 are MNHEY and SMNVEV (reference sequence). CDR3 in DNA: TGTGCCAGCAGTTTAGGGGGGGGCACCGGGGAGCTGTTTTTT. Translated, it gives CASSLGGGTGELFF.

The chain joins TRBV9 to TRBJ1-2, with 7 bases lining up with TRBD1. J was trimmed by 6 bases and V by 2 bases; bases with no gene match: 10. The CDR3 spans 15 residues. Germline V gene sequence: CDR1 SGDLS, CDR2 YYNGEE. CDR3 nucleotide sequence: TGTGCCAGCAGCGTGACAGGGCACGGGATGGATGGCTACACCTTC. Protein product: CASSVTGHGMDGYTF.

The chain is built from TRBV7-9 and TRBJ2-7; TRBD1 aligns across 8 bases. The CDR3 is 14 amino acids. Looked up from germline, CDR1 is SEHNR and CDR2 is FQNEAQ (reference sequence). V shed 5 bases, J shed 2 bases, and the junction held 5 bases outside the gene matches. CDR3 in amino acids: CASSRTGKAYEQYF. CDR3 bases: TGTGCCAGCAGCCGGACAGGGAAAGCCTACGAGCAGTACTTC.

This chain links TRBV7-9 with TRBJ1-5; 9 nucleotides align to TRBD1. J gave up 4 bases and V 5 bases, and 6 bases lay outside the gene matches. This CDR3 has 15 residues. Per the germline V gene, CDR1 is SEHNR and CDR2 is FQNEAQ (reference sequence). The CDR3 bases are TGTGCCAGCAGCCAGGGACAGGGCTTAAATCAGCCCCAGCATTTT. Translated: CASSQGQGLNQPQHF. The full variable domain, rest sourced from reference TRBV7-9 and TRBJ1-5, is DTGVSQNPRHKITKRGQNVTFRCDPISEHNRLYWYRQTLGQGPEFLTYFQNEAQLEKSRLLSDRFSAERPKGSFSTLEIQRTEQGDSAMYLCASSQGQGLNQPQHFGDGTRLSIL.

The genes are TRBV6-6 and TRBJ2-7; 9 bases fit TRBD2. V trimming: 4 bases; J trimming: 4 bases; junction bases outside the gene matches: 11. The length of the CDR3 is 16 residues. Looked up from germline, CDR1 is MNHNY and CDR2 is SVGAGI (reference sequence). The CDR3 reads CASSSQVERGEYEQYF. The CDR3 DNA is TGTGCCAGCAGTTCCCAGGTAGAGCGGGGGGAGTACGAGCAGTACTTC.

The gene calls are TRBV6-5 and TRBJ1-5, with TRBD1 matching 8 bases. In germline, CDR1 is MNHEY, CDR2 SVGAGI. CDR3 length equals 15 residues. V trimming: 5 bases; J trimming: 1 base; junction bases outside the gene matches: 4. The chain's CDR3 is CASSAGTGSNQPQHF. The DNA of the CDR3 is TGTGCCAGCAGTGCAGGGACAGGAAGCAATCAGCCCCAGCATTTT.

This sequence joins TRBV5-1 and TRBJ1-1, with TRBD1 matching 8 bases. Germline V gene lookup returns CDR1 SGHRS and CDR2 YFSETQ. The CDR3 loop spans 15 amino acids. Losses at the gene ends were 4 bases for V and 4 bases for J; bases not matched to a gene: 9. The CDR3, as DNA: TGCGCCAGCAGCCAACCGGGACAGGAGAGCACTGAAGCTTTCTTT. Its translation: CASSQPGQESTEAFF.

CDR3 residues: CASSLGGTGWIEAFF. The CDR3 DNA follows: TGTGCCAGCAGTTTGGGGGGGACAGGTTGGATTGAAGCTTTCTTT. The V call is TRBV27, the J call TRBJ1-1; 8 bases are shared with TRBD1. CDR1 MNHEY and CDR2 SMNVEV come from the germline V gene (reference sequence). The CDR3 extends over 15 amino acids. V was clipped by 3 bases and J by 7 bases; unmatched bases: 10.

This clone has just a few counts. The chain uses TRBV2 and TRBJ2-7; possible D gene TRBD2, 5 bases. This CDR3 is 14 amino acids long. From germline, CDR1 is SNHLY and CDR2 FYNNEI. Trimming stripped 5 bases from V and 7 bases from J, with 18 bases between. The CDR3 nucleotides are TGTGCCAGCAGTCCACCCGGGGAGACGTTGGAGCAGTACTTC. Translation gives CASSPPGETLEQYF.

J is TRBJ2-3 and V is TRBV7-6; D gene uncertain. CDR1 SGHVS and CDR2 FNYEAQ come from the germline V gene. Deletions cut 7 bases from V and 7 bases from J, with 12 bases between. The CDR3 extends over 12 amino acids. The chain's CDR3 is CASKDGPYTQYF. CDR3 nucleotide sequence: TGTGCCAGCAAAGATGGCCCATATACGCAGTATTTT.

About this clone itself: One end of the junction varies from germline; a read error may be responsible. This chain uses TRBV7-7 with TRBJ2-5; TRBD1 matches at 7 bases. Germline CDR1 is SSHAT and CDR2 is FNYEAQ (reference sequence). The CDR3 totals 15 residues. The CDR3 bases are TGTGCTAGCAGCTTCCGGACAGGAAGGGGAGAGACCCAGTACTTC. Its translation is CASSFRTGRGETQYF.

The chain couples TRBV9 to TRBJ2-7; D is undetermined. V lost 6 bases and J lost 1, with 17 bases in between. Germline CDR1 is SGDLS and CDR2 is YYNGEE. The CDR3 spans 15 residues. CDR3 loop: CASTPTGIWSYEQYF. The DNA for the CDR3 is TGTGCCAGCACCCCCACCGGAATTTGGTCCTACGAGCAGTACTTC.

CDR3 sequence reads: CASSLRGALQTDTQYF. As DNA, the CDR3 is TGCGCCAGCAGCCTAAGGGGGGCCCTTCAGACAGATACGCAGTATTTT. The chain carries TRBV5-1 and TRBJ2-3; D is possibly TRBD1 or TRBD2 (6 bases each). The CDR3 has 16 residues. Germline values: CDR1 SGHRS, CDR2 YFSETQ. V was clipped by 4 bases and J by 3 bases, with 18 bases between them.

The V gene is TRBV25-1, the J gene TRBJ2-7, with D tentatively TRBD1 (5 bases). This CDR3 has 14 residues. Trimming left V 1 base short and J 3 bases short, with 10 bases between. The germline CDR1 and CDR2 sequences are MGHDK and SYGVNS. The CDR3 spells CASSEWGGDYEQYF. The CDR3 nucleotides are TGTGCCAGCAGTGAATGGGGCGGCGACTACGAGCAGTACTTC.

The rearrangement joins TRBV15 to TRBJ2-7; D call uncertain. Trimming stripped 0 bases from V and 2 bases from J, with 11 bases between. Germline CDR1 and CDR2: LNHNV and YYDKDF (reference sequence). CDR3 length equals 15 residues. CDR3 protein: CATSRDRDVPYEQYF. The CDR3 DNA follows: TGTGCCACCAGCAGAGATCGAGACGTTCCCTACGAGCAGTACTTC.

There are a few counts of this clone. The rearrangement links TRBV7-9 to TRBJ1-2; TRBD1 matches at 7 bases. The trim removed 1 base at V and 4 bases at J, leaving 3 bases unmatched. This CDR3 has 14 amino acids. CDR1 and CDR2 (germline): SEHNR, FQNEAQ (reference sequence). The CDR3 loop is CASSLGQGVYGYTF. CDR3 DNA sequence: TGTGCCAGCAGCTTAGGACAGGGTGTCTATGGCTACACCTTC.

This rearrangement joins TRBV5-6 to TRBJ2-1; D unclear. CDR3 size: 14 residues. CDR1 is SGHDT, CDR2 YYEEEE, per germline. Trimming took 3 bases from V and 3 from J, leaving 10 bases between them. CDR3 sequence: CASSSMQRYNEQFF. The CDR3 coding sequence is TGTGCCAGCAGCTCGATGCAGCGCTACAATGAGCAGTTCTTC. Full variable domain (remainder filled in from reference TRBV5-6 and TRBJ2-1): DAGVTQSPTHLIKTRGQQVTLRCSPKSGHDTVSWYQQALGQGPQFIFQYYEEEERQRGNFPDRFSGHQFPNYSSELNVNALLLGDSALYLCASSSMQRYNEQFFGPGTRLTVL.

The chain has TRBV7-6 and TRBJ1-1, with TRBD1 matching 7 bases. Per germline, CDR1 SGHVS and CDR2 FNYEAQ. V lost 0 bases and J lost 1; bases outside the gene matches: 5. This CDR3 spans 16 amino acids. The DNA of the CDR3 is TGTGCCAGCAGCTTAGCGATGTCAGGGGGGAACACTGAAGCTTTCTTT. Its translation: CASSLAMSGGNTEAFF.

The table lists this clone with a few counts. CDR3 DNA: TGTGCCAGCAGTTACTCTGCGGCGGGGAATTCCTACGAGCAGTACTTC. Protein sequence: CASSYSAAGNSYEQYF. V is TRBV6-6 and J is TRBJ2-7, with D perhaps TRBD2 (6 bases). The CDR3 totals 16 residues. Germline CDR1 MNHNY, CDR2 SVGAGI (reference sequence). V lost 0 bases, J lost 1 base, and 13 bases lay in between.

V is TRBV6-5 and J is TRBJ2-7; maybe TRBD2 (5 bases). The germline gives CDR1 MNHEY, CDR2 SVGAGI. V lost 4 bases to trimming and J lost 4 bases, with 11 bases between them. This CDR3 region has 13 residues. The DNA for the CDR3 is TGTGCCAGCAGTTTTGGACTGATTTACGAGCAGTACTTC. Translating it yields CASSFGLIYEQYF.

The J gene is TRBJ1-5, the V gene TRBV6-5; 7 nucleotides align to TRBD1. V was pared by 11 bases and J by 3 bases, with 10 bases of the junction left unmatched. The V gene's germline CDR1 is MNHEY and CDR2 SVGAGI. The CDR3 runs to 14 residues. CDR3 sequence reads: CASVGQQINQPQHF. The CDR3 bases are TGTGCCTCAGTGGGACAGCAAATCAATCAGCCCCAGCATTTT.

This chain joins TRBV4-3 and TRBJ1-5; D remains ambiguous. The CDR3 sequence is 16 residues long. Germline CDR1 reads LGHNA; CDR2 reads YSLEER. V lost 0 bases to trimming and J lost 4 bases, with 13 bases between them. In DNA form, the CDR3 reads TGCGCCAGCAGCCAAGAGCGAACTTCAGAAAATCAGCCCCAGCATTTT. Translation gives CASSQERTSENQPQHF.

This clone was detected many times. The chain couples TRBV10-3 to TRBJ1-4; D unresolved. The germline V and J ends were trimmed by 10 bases and 5 bases, with 17 bases remaining between them. Germline lookup yields CDR1 ENHRY and CDR2 SYGVKD. There are 14 residues in the CDR3. The DNA for the CDR3 is TGTGCCACCCTGGACCCCTACGGGAATGAAAAACTGTTTTTT. Amino acids: CATLDPYGNEKLFF.